This is a list of T cell receptor beta chains from one sample in a study of shared clonotypes between healthy human individuals. Sequencing was performed with immunoSEQ multiplex PCR; in TCRdb, only in-frame clones are kept and a portion is missing. Found here are just over 2,000,000 clones, about 95% of them singletons; the top ten hold more than 0.95%. The sample comprised naive CD8+ T cells sorted from blood. All receptors come from a man between 18 and 35 years old in good health. The CDR3 runs from the conserved cysteine through the conserved F or W. Each record gives: D gene, J gene, clone size, V gene, CDR3 protein, CDR3 DNA. A D gene is named only where the DNA matches it firmly. Only part of the rows carry a size: once, few, many, or a class if the clone is expanded.

d_call: NA
j_call: TRBJ2-7
clone_size: NA
v_call: TRBV30
cdr3_aa: CAWSVPRTSSYEQYF
cdr3_nt: TGTGCCTGGAGTGTACCTCGGACCAGTTCCTACGAGCAGTACTTC

d_call: NA
j_call: TRBJ2-7
clone_size: NA
v_call: TRBV20-1
cdr3_aa: CSARDNYEQYF
cdr3_nt: TGCAGTGCTAGAGACAATTACGAGCAGTACTTC

d_call: TRBD2
j_call: TRBJ2-5
clone_size: NA
v_call: TRBV27
cdr3_aa: CASSSLAGATETQYF
cdr3_nt: TGTGCCAGCAGTTCTCTAGCGGGAGCGACAGAGACCCAGTACTTC

d_call: TRBD2
j_call: TRBJ2-1
clone_size: NA
v_call: TRBV28
cdr3_aa: CASSLWLAGGESSYNEQFF
cdr3_nt: TGTGCCAGCAGTTTGTGGCTAGCGGGGGGCGAAAGCTCCTACAATGAGCAGTTCTTC

d_call: TRBD2
j_call: TRBJ2-3
clone_size: NA
v_call: TRBV6-5
cdr3_aa: CASRSGGVDTQYF
cdr3_nt: TGTGCCAGCAGAAGCGGGGGGGTCGATACGCAGTATTTT

d_call: NA
j_call: TRBJ2-3
clone_size: NA
v_call: TRBV6-6
cdr3_aa: CASSKRQDTQYF
cdr3_nt: TGTGCCAGCAGTAAACGACAGGATACGCAGTATTTT

d_call: TRBD1
j_call: TRBJ1-5
clone_size: once
v_call: TRBV4-3
cdr3_aa: CASSPGTGFQPQHF
cdr3_nt: TGCGCCAGCAGTCCCGGGACAGGTTTTCAGCCCCAGCATTTT

d_call: NA
j_call: TRBJ1-4
clone_size: NA
v_call: TRBV9
cdr3_aa: CASSSTRSVEEKLFF
cdr3_nt: TGTGCCAGCAGCTCTACACGTTCTGTGGAGGAAAAACTGTTTTTT

d_call: TRBD2
j_call: TRBJ2-7
clone_size: NA
v_call: TRBV11-1
cdr3_aa: CASSTGTTYEQYF
cdr3_nt: TGTGCCAGCAGCACCGGGACTACTTACGAGCAGTACTTC

d_call: NA
j_call: TRBJ1-1
clone_size: NA
v_call: TRBV4-1
cdr3_aa: CASSQERVQTNTEAFF
cdr3_nt: TGCGCCAGCAGCCAAGAGAGGGTGCAGACGAACACTGAAGCTTTCTTT

d_call: NA
j_call: TRBJ2-7
clone_size: once
v_call: TRBV6-5
cdr3_aa: CASSALGEAYEQYF
cdr3_nt: TGTGCCAGCAGTGCCTTGGGGGAGGCCTACGAGCAGTACTTC

d_call: NA
j_call: TRBJ1-1
clone_size: NA
v_call: TRBV30
cdr3_aa: CAWAGGAGAEAFF
cdr3_nt: TGTGCCTGGGCCGGAGGCGCAGGGGCTGAAGCTTTCTTT

d_call: NA
j_call: TRBJ1-1
clone_size: NA
v_call: TRBV7-2
cdr3_aa: CASSWGMNTEAFF
cdr3_nt: TGTGCCAGCAGCTGGGGGATGAACACTGAAGCTTTCTTT

d_call: NA
j_call: TRBJ2-7
clone_size: NA
v_call: TRBV7-8
cdr3_aa: CASSLAGGYEQYF
cdr3_nt: TGTGCCAGCAGCTTAGCCGGTGGCTACGAGCAGTACTTC

d_call: NA
j_call: TRBJ2-7
clone_size: NA
v_call: TRBV27
cdr3_aa: CASSLRGPPPYEQYF
cdr3_nt: TGTGCCAGCAGTTTACGAGGCCCACCACCCTACGAGCAGTACTTC

d_call: NA
j_call: TRBJ2-5
clone_size: NA
v_call: TRBV21-1
cdr3_aa: CASSKGRWWGQGYF
cdr3_nt: TGTGCCAGCAGCAAAGGGCGTTGGTGGGGACAGGGGTACTTC

d_call: NA
j_call: TRBJ2-7
clone_size: NA
v_call: TRBV11-2
cdr3_aa: CASSSDKGEQYF
cdr3_nt: TGTGCCAGCAGCTCGGACAAGGGCGAGCAGTACTTC

d_call: TRBD2
j_call: TRBJ2-7
clone_size: NA
v_call: TRBV5-1
cdr3_aa: CASSLAVAGDEQYF
cdr3_nt: TGCGCCAGCAGCTTGGCGGTAGCGGGGGACGAGCAGTACTTC

d_call: TRBD1
j_call: TRBJ1-1
clone_size: NA
v_call: TRBV13
cdr3_aa: CASSPTGGGTEAFF
cdr3_nt: TGTGCCAGCAGCCCGACAGGGGGCGGAACTGAAGCTTTCTTT

d_call: TRBD1
j_call: TRBJ1-5
clone_size: NA
v_call: TRBV7-8
cdr3_aa: CASSSPGQGGGNQPQHF
cdr3_nt: TGTGCCAGCAGCTCACCGGGACAGGGTGGGGGCAATCAGCCCCAGCATTTT

d_call: TRBD1
j_call: TRBJ2-3
clone_size: NA
v_call: TRBV6-5
cdr3_aa: CASSSPRDRGLHTQYF
cdr3_nt: TGTGCCAGCAGTTCCCCCCGGGACAGGGGGCTTCATACGCAGTATTTT

d_call: NA
j_call: TRBJ2-7
clone_size: once
v_call: TRBV7-9
cdr3_aa: CASSLVRVERNSYEQYF
cdr3_nt: TGTGCCAGCAGCTTAGTACGGGTCGAGCGGAACTCCTACGAGCAGTACTTC

d_call: NA
j_call: TRBJ1-5
clone_size: NA
v_call: TRBV19
cdr3_aa: CASSSGVQAQHF
cdr3_nt: TGTGCCAGTAGTTCCGGGGTTCAGGCCCAGCATTTT

d_call: NA
j_call: TRBJ2-2
clone_size: NA
v_call: TRBV27
cdr3_aa: CASSGMANTGELFF
cdr3_nt: TGTGCCAGCAGTGGTATGGCGAACACCGGGGAGCTGTTTTTT

d_call: NA
j_call: TRBJ2-7
clone_size: NA
v_call: TRBV7-2
cdr3_aa: CASSLGPGGAATEQYF
cdr3_nt: TGTGCCAGCAGCTTAGGGCCTGGGGGGGCGGCGACCGAGCAGTACTTC

d_call: NA
j_call: TRBJ1-2
clone_size: NA
v_call: TRBV5-6
cdr3_aa: CASQPRWAWDYGYTF
cdr3_nt: TGTGCCAGTCAACCAAGGTGGGCCTGGGACTATGGCTACACCTTC

d_call: NA
j_call: TRBJ1-1
clone_size: NA
v_call: TRBV30
cdr3_aa: CAWSSGVNTEAFF
cdr3_nt: TGTGCCTGGAGTAGTGGCGTGAACACTGAAGCTTTCTTT

d_call: NA
j_call: TRBJ2-2
clone_size: NA
v_call: TRBV4-1
cdr3_aa: CASSRPGALGTGELFF
cdr3_nt: TGCGCCAGCAGCCGTCCCGGAGCTCTCGGCACCGGGGAGCTGTTTTTT

d_call: TRBD1
j_call: TRBJ2-5
clone_size: NA
v_call: TRBV15
cdr3_aa: CATSRETGEETQYF
cdr3_nt: TGTGCCACCAGCAGAGAAACAGGGGAAGAGACCCAGTACTTC

d_call: TRBD1
j_call: TRBJ2-5
clone_size: NA
v_call: TRBV28
cdr3_aa: CASSFQGTDQETQYF
cdr3_nt: TGTGCCAGCAGTTTTCAGGGGACAGACCAAGAGACCCAGTACTTC